This T cell receptor beta chain was sequenced in a study of T cell responses to AZD1222 COVID-19 vaccine. Whole-study results and caveats: Clonal diversity was possibly underestimated, and the donors were mostly white British, with more females. Only a handful of AZD1222 recipients, several in all, had baseline seropositivity.

The germline V gene encodes CDR1 WSHSY and CDR2 SAAADI. This CDR3 has 15 residues. Trimming took 6 bases from V and 13 from J, leaving 22 bases between them. Details on this clone: The antigen is unknown.

The table came from immunoSEQ multiplex PCR; TCRdb's copy has only in-frame clones and leaves some out. The sample includes some 170,000 clones, around 89% of them seen just once. The chain links TRBV10-2 to TRBJ1-6; D call uncertain. Sequenced here: peripheral blood, sampled 28 days after the second dose of the MenACWY control vaccine. This TCR was sampled from an adult who received the MenACWY meningococcal vaccine as a control. The CDR3 DNA reads TGCGCCAGCAGCCAGACACCCGGTAATAGATTTCCCCTCCACTTT. It is translated as CASSQTPGNRFPLHF.